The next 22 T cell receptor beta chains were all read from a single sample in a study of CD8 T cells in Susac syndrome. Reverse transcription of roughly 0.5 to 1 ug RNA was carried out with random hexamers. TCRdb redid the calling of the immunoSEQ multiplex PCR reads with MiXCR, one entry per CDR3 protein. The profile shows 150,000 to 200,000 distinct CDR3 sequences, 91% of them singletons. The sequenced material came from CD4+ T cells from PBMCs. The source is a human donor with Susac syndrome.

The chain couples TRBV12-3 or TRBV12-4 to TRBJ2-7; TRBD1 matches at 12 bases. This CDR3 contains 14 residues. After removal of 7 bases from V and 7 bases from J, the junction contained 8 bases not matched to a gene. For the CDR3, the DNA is TGTGCCAGCAAGGGGACAGGGGGCGGGCGGGAGCAGTACTTC. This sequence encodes CASKGTGGGREQYF.

The CDR3 DNA follows: TGCAGTGCGAAGTCCGGGTTTGGCCAGCCCCAGCATTTT. The encoded protein is CSAKSGFGQPQHF. The chain couples TRBV20-1 to TRBJ1-5; unclear D gene. Germline values: CDR1 DFQATT, CDR2 SNEGSKA (reference sequence). There are 13 residues in the CDR3. Trimming cost V 6 bases and J 7 bases, with 16 bases left between them.

The CDR3 DNA sequence: TGTGCCAGCAGCTCACGAACAGGGGAGGAAAAACTGTTTTTT. This codes for CASSSRTGEEKLFF. The gene calls are TRBV11-2 and TRBJ1-4, with 7 bases that match TRBD1. V dropped 4 bases and J dropped 8; count of bases not matched to a gene: 7. This CDR3 has 14 amino acids. Per germline, CDR1 SGHAT and CDR2 FQNNGV.

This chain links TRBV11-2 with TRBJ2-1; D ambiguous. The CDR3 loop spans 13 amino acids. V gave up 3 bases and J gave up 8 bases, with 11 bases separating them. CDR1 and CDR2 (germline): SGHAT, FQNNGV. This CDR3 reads CASSFWRTDEQFF. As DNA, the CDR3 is TGTGCCAGCAGCTTCTGGCGTACCGATGAGCAGTTCTTC.

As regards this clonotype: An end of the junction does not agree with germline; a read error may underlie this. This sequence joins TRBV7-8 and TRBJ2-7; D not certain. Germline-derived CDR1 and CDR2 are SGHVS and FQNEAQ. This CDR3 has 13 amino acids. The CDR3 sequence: CASSLGGSARESF. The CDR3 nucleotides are TGTGCCAGCAGCTTAGGGGGTTCGGCAAGAGAGAGCTTC.

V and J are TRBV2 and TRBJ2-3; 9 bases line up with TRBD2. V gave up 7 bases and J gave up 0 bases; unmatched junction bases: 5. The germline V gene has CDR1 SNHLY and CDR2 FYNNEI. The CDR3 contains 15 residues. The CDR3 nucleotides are TGTGCCAGCATGGTAGCGGGAGTTAGCACAGATACGCAGTATTTT. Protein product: CASMVAGVSTDTQYF.

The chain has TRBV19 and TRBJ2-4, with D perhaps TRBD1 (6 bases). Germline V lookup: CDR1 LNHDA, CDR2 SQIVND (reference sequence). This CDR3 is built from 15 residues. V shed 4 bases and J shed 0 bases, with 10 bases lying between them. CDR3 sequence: CASSTDRLAKNIQYF. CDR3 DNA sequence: TGTGCCAGTAGTACAGACAGGCTAGCCAAAAACATTCAGTACTTC.

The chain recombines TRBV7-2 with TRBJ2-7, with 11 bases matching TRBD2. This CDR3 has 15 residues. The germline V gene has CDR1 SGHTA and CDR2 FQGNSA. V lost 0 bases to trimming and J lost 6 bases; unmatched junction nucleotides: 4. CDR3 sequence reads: CASSLASGGASEQYF. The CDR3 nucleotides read TGTGCCAGCAGCTTAGCTAGCGGGGGGGCTAGCGAGCAGTACTTC.

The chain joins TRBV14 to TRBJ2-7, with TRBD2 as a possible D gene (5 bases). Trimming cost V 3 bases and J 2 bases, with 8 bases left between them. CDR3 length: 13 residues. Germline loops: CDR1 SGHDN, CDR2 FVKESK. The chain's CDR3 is CASSHGETYEQYF. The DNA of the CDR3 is TGTGCCAGCAGCCATGGGGAGACCTACGAGCAGTACTTC.

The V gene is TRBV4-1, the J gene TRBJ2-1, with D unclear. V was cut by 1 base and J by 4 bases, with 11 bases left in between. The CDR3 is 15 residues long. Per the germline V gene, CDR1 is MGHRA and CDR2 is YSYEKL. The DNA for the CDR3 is TGCGCCAGCAGCCAAGTCGGGCTACCTTACAATGAGCAGTTCTTC. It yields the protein CASSQVGLPYNEQFF.

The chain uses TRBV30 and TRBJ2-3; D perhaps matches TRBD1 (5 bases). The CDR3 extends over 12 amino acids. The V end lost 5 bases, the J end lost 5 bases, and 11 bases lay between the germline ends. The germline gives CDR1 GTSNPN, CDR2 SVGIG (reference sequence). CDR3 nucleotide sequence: TGTGCCTGGCATCAGCAGGGAGATACGCAGTATTTT. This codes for CAWHQQGDTQYF.

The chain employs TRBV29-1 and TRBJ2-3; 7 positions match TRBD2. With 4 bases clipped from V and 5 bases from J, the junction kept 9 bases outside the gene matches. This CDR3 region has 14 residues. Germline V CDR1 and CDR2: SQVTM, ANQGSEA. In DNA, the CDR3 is TGCAGCGTTGCGGCGGGAGTTATGGGAGATACGCAGTATTTT. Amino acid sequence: CSVAAGVMGDTQYF.

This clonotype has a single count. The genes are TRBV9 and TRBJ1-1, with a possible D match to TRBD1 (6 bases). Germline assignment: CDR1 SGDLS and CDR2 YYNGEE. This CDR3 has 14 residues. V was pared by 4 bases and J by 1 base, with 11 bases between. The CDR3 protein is CASSTRTENTEAFF. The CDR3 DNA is TGTGCCAGCAGCACGAGGACAGAGAACACTGAAGCTTTCTTT.

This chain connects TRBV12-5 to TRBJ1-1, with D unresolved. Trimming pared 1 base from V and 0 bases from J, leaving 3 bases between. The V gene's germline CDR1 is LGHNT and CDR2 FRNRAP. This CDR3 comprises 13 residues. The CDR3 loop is CASGLELNTEAFF. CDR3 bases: TGTGCTAGTGGTTTGGAATTGAACACTGAAGCTTTCTTT.

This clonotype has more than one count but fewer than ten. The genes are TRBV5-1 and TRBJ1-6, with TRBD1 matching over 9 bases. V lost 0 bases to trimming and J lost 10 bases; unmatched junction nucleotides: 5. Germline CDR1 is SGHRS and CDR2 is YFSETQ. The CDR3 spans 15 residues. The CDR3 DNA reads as TGCGCCAGCAGCTTGGCCGGGACAGGGAGATCACCCCTCCACTTT. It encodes CASSLAGTGRSPLHF.

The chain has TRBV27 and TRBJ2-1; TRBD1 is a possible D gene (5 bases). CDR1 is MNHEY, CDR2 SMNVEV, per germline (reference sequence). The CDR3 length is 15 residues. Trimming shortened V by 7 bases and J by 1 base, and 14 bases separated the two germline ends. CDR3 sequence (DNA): TGTGCCAGCACCCCAGAGCAGGGTTCCTACAATGAGCAGTTCTTC. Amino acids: CASTPEQGSYNEQFF.

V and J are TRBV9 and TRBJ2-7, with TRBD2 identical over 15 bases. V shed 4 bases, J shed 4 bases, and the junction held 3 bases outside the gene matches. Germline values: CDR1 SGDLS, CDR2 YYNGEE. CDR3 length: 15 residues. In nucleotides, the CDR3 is TGTGCCAGCAGCTCAGGACTAGCGGGAGGGTACGAGCAGTACTTC. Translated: CASSSGLAGGYEQYF.

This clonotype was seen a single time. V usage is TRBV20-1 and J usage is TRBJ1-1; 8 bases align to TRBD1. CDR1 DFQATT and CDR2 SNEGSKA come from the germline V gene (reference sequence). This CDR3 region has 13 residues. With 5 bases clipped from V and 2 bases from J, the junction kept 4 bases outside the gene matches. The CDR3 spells CSARTGQNTEAFF. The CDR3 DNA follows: TGCAGTGCTCGGACAGGGCAAAACACTGAAGCTTTCTTT.

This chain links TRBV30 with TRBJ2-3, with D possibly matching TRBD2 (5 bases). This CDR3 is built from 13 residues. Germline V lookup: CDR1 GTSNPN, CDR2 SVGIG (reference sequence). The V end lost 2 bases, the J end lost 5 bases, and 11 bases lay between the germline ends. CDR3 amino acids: CAWSPGLGDTQYF. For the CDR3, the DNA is TGTGCCTGGAGTCCGGGGTTGGGAGATACGCAGTATTTT.

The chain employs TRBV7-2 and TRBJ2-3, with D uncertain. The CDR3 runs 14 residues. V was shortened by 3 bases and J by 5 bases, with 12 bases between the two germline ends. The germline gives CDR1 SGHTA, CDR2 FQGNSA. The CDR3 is CASSLMGQQDTQYF. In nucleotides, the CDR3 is TGTGCCAGCAGCTTGATGGGCCAGCAAGATACGCAGTATTTT.

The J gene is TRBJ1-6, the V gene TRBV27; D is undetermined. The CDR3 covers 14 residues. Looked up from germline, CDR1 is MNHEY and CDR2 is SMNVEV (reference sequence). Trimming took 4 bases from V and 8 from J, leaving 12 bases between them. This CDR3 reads CASSYGFLDSPLHF. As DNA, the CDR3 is TGTGCCAGCAGTTATGGGTTTCTGGATTCACCCCTCCACTTT.

CDR3 protein: CSATDRPSTDTQYF. DNA for the CDR3: TGCAGTGCTACAGATAGACCTAGCACAGATACGCAGTATTTT. The chain uses TRBV20-1 and TRBJ2-3; D unresolved. This CDR3 is built from 14 residues. V lost 4 bases to trimming and J lost 0 bases, with 11 bases between them. Germline V gene data show CDR1 as DFQATT and CDR2 as SNEGSKA (reference sequence).